This is a list of T cell receptor beta chains from one sample in a study of T cells in Graves' hyperthyroidism and ophthalmopathy. TCRdb processed the multiplex PCR reads anew with MiXCR; each CDR3 protein has one entry. The repertoire includes 350,000 to 500,000 distinct CDR3 sequences, around 13% of them detected once, and approximately 5.8% sits in the top ten. The sequencing sample was made of blood. The receptors come from a woman under 30 with Graves' hyperthyroidism. Each CDR3 is given with its conserved first and last residue. D genes are given only for firm matches. The listing skips clone size in some rows; elsewhere it reads once, few, many or a size class.

TRBJ2-5 NA NA TRBV6-5 TGTGCCAGCAGTTACCAGGAAAACCGGGAGACCCAGTACTTC CASSYQENRETQYF
TRBJ2-1 NA NA TRBV7-9 TGTGCCAGCAGCCCTCCGCAGGGTAGCGGTCGGTACAATGAGCAGTTCTTC CASSPPQGSGRYNEQFF
TRBJ2-2 TRBD1 NA TRBV12-3/TRBV12-4 TGTGCCAGCACAACGACAGGGGGAGGGGCCGGGGAGCTGTTTTTT CASTTTGGGAGELFF
TRBJ2-7 NA many TRBV12-3/TRBV12-4 TGTGCCAGCAGTACCGGGAACCCCTACGAGCAGTACTTC CASSTGNPYEQYF
TRBJ2-7 TRBD2 NA TRBV7-2 TGTGCCAGCAGCTTAGAGGGGACTAGCGGATCCTACGAGCAGTACTTC CASSLEGTSGSYEQYF
TRBJ1-1 NA many TRBV6-1 TGTGCCAGCAGTTCAACCCTGGGGGTCGCGACTGAAGCTTTCTTT CASSSTLGVATEAFF
TRBJ2-3 NA many TRBV11-3 TGTGCCAGCACGGACGGGAGCACAGATACGCAGTATTTT CASTDGSTDTQYF
TRBJ2-7 TRBD2 NA TRBV7-2 TGTGCCAGCAGCTTACAGGGACTAGCGGGAGAACACGAGCAGTACTTC CASSLQGLAGEHEQYF
TRBJ2-1 NA NA TRBV11-3 TGTGCCAGCAGCTTAGAGAGCGGCAATGAGCAGTTCTTC CASSLESGNEQFF
TRBJ1-1 TRBD1 many TRBV20-1 TGCAGTGCAGCCCCCGGGACAGGGTCCACATGGGGAACTGAAGCTTTCTTT CSAAPGTGSTWGTEAFF
TRBJ1-1 TRBD1 many TRBV20-1 TGCAGTGCTAGAGGTCAGGGGGCGATGAACACTGAAGCTTTCTTT CSARGQGAMNTEAFF
TRBJ2-5 NA few TRBV5-1 TGCGCCAGCAGCTTGGTCTCTAGCTTGGAGACCCAGTACTTC CASSLVSSLETQYF
TRBJ1-1 NA many TRBV30 TGTGCCTGGAGTAAGCACGGAAACACTGAAGCTTTCTTT CAWSKHGNTEAFF
TRBJ2-2 TRBD2 few TRBV28 TGTGCCAGCAGGTTGACTAGCGACAACACCGGGGAGCTGTTTTTT CASRLTSDNTGELFF
TRBJ2-7 TRBD2 many TRBV6-2/TRBV6-3 TGTGCCAGCAGTTACGAAGAGACTAGCGGGAGGGACTCCTACGAGCAGTACTTC CASSYEETSGRDSYEQYF
TRBJ2-3 NA many TRBV11-3 TGTGCCAGCAGCTTAGATTGGACAGGCACAGATACGCAGTATTTT CASSLDWTGTDTQYF
TRBJ2-5 NA many TRBV2 TGTGCCAGCAGTGTTCGGCAGCAAGAGACCCAGTACTTC CASSVRQQETQYF
TRBJ2-1 NA NA TRBV7-9 TGTGCCAGCAGCTTAGGGGTGGGAGTTAACAATGAGCAGTTCTTC CASSLGVGVNNEQFF
TRBJ1-2 NA NA TRBV20-1 TGCAGTCTCCGAGCTAACTATGGCTACACCTTC CSLRANYGYTF
TRBJ2-6 NA many TRBV2 TGTGCCAGCAGTATTGGACCAGGCCTGACTTTC CASSIGPGLTF
TRBJ1-1 TRBD1 many TRBV3-1 TGTGCCAGCAGTCAACAGGGGAGGAACACTGAAGCTTTCTTT CASSQQGRNTEAFF
TRBJ2-5 NA NA TRBV28 TGTGCCAGCAGTTCAGGGGATCCGGAGACCCAGTACTTC CASSSGDPETQYF
TRBJ2-3 NA NA TRBV7-2 TGTGCCAGCAGCTTAGGGGTAGCTCCGGGGATAGATACGCAGTATTTT CASSLGVAPGIDTQYF
TRBJ1-1 NA NA TRBV25-1 TGTGCCAGCAGAGAAAGGTCGTCTACTGAAGCTTTCTTT CASRERSSTEAFF
TRBJ2-7 NA many TRBV7-2 TGTGCCAGCAGCCTAAGGGAGGTCGCCTACGAGCAGTACTTC CASSLREVAYEQYF
TRBJ2-1 NA NA TRBV24-1 TGTGCCACCGGTGATCCCATAGCTGATGAGCAGTTCTTC CATGDPIADEQFF
TRBJ1-3 NA many TRBV30 TGTGCCTGGAGTCCCGTCTCTGGAAACACCATATATTTT CAWSPVSGNTIYF
TRBJ2-5 NA many TRBV6-5 TGTGCCAGCAGTTACTCCCTCGGGACCCTGTACTTC CASSYSLGTLYF
TRBJ2-7 NA many TRBV4-1 TGCGCCAGCAGCCCCGAGGTCCTTGGGACCTACGAGCAGTACTTC CASSPEVLGTYEQYF
TRBJ1-2 NA many TRBV6-1 TGTGCCAGCAGTCAGGGGTTTGGGGGCTACACCTTC CASSQGFGGYTF
TRBJ2-1 TRBD2 many TRBV3-1 TGTGCCAGCAGCCAAGCTAGCGGGAGGGCCATGTTCTTC CASSQASGRAMFF
TRBJ1-1 NA many TRBV24-1 TGTGCCACCAGTGATTTGGGGACTGCGAACACTGAAGCTTTCTTT CATSDLGTANTEAFF
TRBJ2-7 NA many TRBV20-1 TGCAGTGCTAGAGCGGCAGGGGCGCCCAGCGAGCAGTACTTC CSARAAGAPSEQYF
TRBJ2-7 TRBD1 few TRBV12-5 TGTGCTAGTGGCCCCAGGGGGCTTCTACCAAACTCCTACGAGCAGTACTTC CASGPRGLLPNSYEQYF
TRBJ1-5 TRBD1 few TRBV27 TGTGCCAGCAGGATAACAGGGGGAAGTCAGCCCCAGCATTTT CASRITGGSQPQHF
TRBJ2-5 TRBD2 NA TRBV5-6 TGTGCCAGCAGCTTGGTGGCTAGCGGTCCCCAAGAGACCCAGTACTTC CASSLVASGPQETQYF
TRBJ1-6 NA many TRBV27 TGTGCCAGCAGTTTAGTAGGTCAAGGCGCCTATAATTCACCCCTCCACTTT CASSLVGQGAYNSPLHF
TRBJ2-1 TRBD1 NA TRBV11-2 TGTGCCAGCACCCAGGGGGTGCAGAGCTCCTACAATGAGCAGTTCTTC CASTQGVQSSYNEQFF
TRBJ2-3 NA many TRBV9 TGTGCCAGCAGCGTAGGGCCCCAGGGACTTCGCACAGATACGCAGTATTTT CASSVGPQGLRTDTQYF
TRBJ1-5 NA NA TRBV6-5 TGTGCCAGCAGTTACCCGGGGAACTATCAGCCCCAGCATTTT CASSYPGNYQPQHF
TRBJ2-3 NA few TRBV29-1 TGCAGCGTTGATAGGCGGGGCAGGGAAAACCCCACAGATACGCAGTATTTT CSVDRRGRENPTDTQYF
TRBJ2-3 TRBD1 NA TRBV9 TGTGCCAGCAGCGTGGACAGGGGCGGTCCAGATACGCAGTATTTT CASSVDRGGPDTQYF
TRBJ2-3 TRBD1 NA TRBV20-1 TGCAGTGCTAGCATGGACAGGGATTCATGGGATACGCAGTATTTT CSASMDRDSWDTQYF